This T cell receptor (beta chain) was obtained from a study of blood T cell repertoires in COVID-19 (dated by TCRdb to about 2020). Regarding the complete study: The collaborator samples originated in the United States, Italy and Spain and spanned the acute and convalescent phases of COVID-19. Where HLA class I and class II types were available, the types were taken from metadata supplied by the sample provider, not from assay-based typing. Samples were obtained from the ongoing ImmuneRACE study (first 160 participants) and from over 1,000 subjects provided by 6 global collaborators. The repertoires were released in a freely available public database intended as a resource for research on the immune response to SARS-CoV-2. The prospective study material was composed of cDNA or gDNA derived from T cells, B-cell-depleted T cells, or PBMCs. Subjects who had been exposed to COVID-19, were actively infected with it, or had recovered from it provided the deeply sampled blood TCRbeta repertoires that made up the dataset. A de-identified subject ID, COVID-19 status, age in years and sex were almost always included in the sample metadata.

TCRbeta CDR3 regions were amplified from genomic DNA by means of the immunoSEQ Assay, a bias-controlled multiplex PCR. The paper's processing steps were these. The number of nucleated cells in each sample was estimated from the amplification of reference gene primers within the assay. To quantify the absolute abundance of each unique TCRbeta CDR3 rearrangement, sequence reads were collapsed and filtered. For each sample, productive Simpson clonality was calculated as the square root of Simpson's diversity index across productive rearrangements. Imported from immuneACCESS, the table was reduced by TCRdb to in-frame sequences with V and J called. These copies leave out some clones; in studies compared against another copy, an unresolved V gene accounts for under half, and the cause of the remainder is not known. Clonal size and the V and J genes are those of that table, whereas D and trimming came from the DNA. For this sample there are around 260,000 clones; approximately 85% appear just once. Together, the top ten hold 0.87% of the sample.

The paper's findings and limits, for the study overall: The amount of clinical and demographic metadata varied by source and participant and was provided uncurated.

At one collaborating source in Seattle, patients were enrolled during active infection and were followed longitudinally through the course of disease. Collaborating institutions collected whole blood in K2EDTA tubes following their own protocols. For TCRbeta analysis, collaborator samples were shipped as frozen whole blood, as isolated PBMCs, or as DNA extracted from either sample type. As for this clone: This clone's antigen is unknown. No base qualities exist here, and no much larger clone lies one base off it.

Germline trimming: 0 bases from V, 9 bases from J; junction bases outside gene matches: 6. CDR1 and CDR2 (MNHEY, SMNVEV) derive from the germline V gene (reference sequence). From the cysteine up to the phenylalanine, the CDR3 has a length of 16 residues. Only the CDR3 DNA stays, 48 bases, in frame from base 1. Sample: peripheral blood. The rearrangement combines TRBV27 with TRBJ2-1; 12 central nucleotides agree with TRBD2. This sequence was found in a human donor with COVID-19, enrolled during active disease. The donor label of this sample is uncertain. The CDR3 reads CASSLSVTSGRTEQFF. The nucleotide sequence is given as TGTGCCAGCAGTTTATCGGTTACTAGCGGGAGGACTGAGCAGTTCTTC.